This TCR beta chain was observed in a study of cytomegalovirus exposure and HLA in healthy donors. Study results and limitations: Most TCR sequences were seen very rarely across donors, but some public TCRs occurred in many. DRB1 had the most TCR associations and HLA-C the fewest, a later analysis found, with rates varying by HLA locus. The listing of roughly 160 TCR beta chains classed them as cytomegalovirus-associated. Excluded were some V segments that proved indistinguishable, including TRBV6-2 and TRBV6-3.

PCR involved 60 Vbeta and 13 Jbeta primers. Sequencing was performed with immunoSEQ multiplex PCR; in TCRdb, only in-frame clones are kept and a portion is missing. The data show about 170,000 clones, around 76% seen once. Regarding this clone: No antigen is known for it. Sequence at one end of the junction differs from germline and may be a read error.

Germline loops: CDR1 MNHNY, CDR2 SVGAGI (reference sequence). The CDR3 totals 12 residues. The TCR sequence derives from a female donor in good health and CMV-seronegative. Sequencing input: PBMCs. J is TRBJ2-7 and V is TRBV6-6, with 7 bases lining up with TRBD1. The CDR3 sequence: CASSPGHRGQDF. The CDR3 nucleotides are TGTGCCAGCAGTCCCGGACACAGGGGTCAAGACTTC.